This is a list of T cell receptor beta chains from one sample in a study of shared clonotypes between healthy human individuals. Here immunoSEQ multiplex PCR was the method, and the copy in TCRdb shows in-frame clones only, minus some. The table has roughly 2.1 million clones, 85% to 95% seen once. Sequenced material: naive CD8+ T cells from PBMCs. Receptor source: a man younger than 35 in good health. Some clones in this sample may be carry-over from other donors' samples. CDR3s include the opening cysteine and the closing phenylalanine or tryptophan. D genes are given only for firm matches. The listing skips clone size in some rows; elsewhere it reads once, few, many or a size class.

d_gene: -
j_gene: TRBJ1-1
v_gene: TRBV12-5
abundance: -
CDR3aa: CASGGGNTEAFF
CDR3nt: TGTGCTAGTGGGGGGGGGAACACTGAAGCTTTCTTT

d_gene: -
j_gene: TRBJ2-1
v_gene: TRBV29-1
abundance: -
CDR3aa: CSVAGGNAYNEQFF
CDR3nt: TGCAGCGTTGCCGGCGGGAACGCCTACAATGAGCAGTTCTTC

d_gene: -
j_gene: TRBJ1-1
v_gene: TRBV2
abundance: -
CDR3aa: CAISLGGPRGPEAFF
CDR3nt: TGTGCCATTTCCCTGGGGGGTCCCCGCGGCCCTGAAGCTTTCTTT

d_gene: TRBD1
j_gene: TRBJ2-1
v_gene: TRBV4-1
abundance: -
CDR3aa: CASSQVYGTGVGAYNEQFF
CDR3nt: TGCGCCAGCAGCCAAGTCTACGGGACAGGGGTAGGGGCCTACAATGAGCAGTTCTTC

d_gene: -
j_gene: TRBJ2-7
v_gene: TRBV10-2
abundance: -
CDR3aa: CASSERAGGGYEQYF
CDR3nt: TGCGCCAGCAGTGAGCGGGCAGGCGGAGGTTACGAGCAGTACTTC

d_gene: -
j_gene: TRBJ2-5
v_gene: TRBV4-1
abundance: -
CDR3aa: CASSQDLRPQETQYF
CDR3nt: TGCGCCAGCAGCCAAGATCTCAGGCCTCAAGAGACCCAGTACTTC

d_gene: -
j_gene: TRBJ1-5
v_gene: TRBV13
abundance: -
CDR3aa: CASSLGPRDNQPQHF
CDR3nt: TGTGCCAGCAGCTTAGGCCCCCGGGACAATCAGCCCCAGCATTTT

d_gene: TRBD1
j_gene: TRBJ2-7
v_gene: TRBV11-1
abundance: -
CDR3aa: CASSLRTGTYEQYF
CDR3nt: TGTGCCAGCAGCTTGAGGACAGGGACCTACGAGCAGTACTTC

d_gene: TRBD2
j_gene: TRBJ2-7
v_gene: TRBV6-6
abundance: -
CDR3aa: CASSPPGTSSYEQYF
CDR3nt: TGTGCCAGCAGTCCTCCTGGGACTAGCTCCTACGAGCAGTACTTC

d_gene: TRBD1
j_gene: TRBJ2-7
v_gene: TRBV27
abundance: -
CDR3aa: CASSLSRTGYEQYF
CDR3nt: TGTGCCAGCAGTTTATCGAGGACAGGCTACGAGCAGTACTTC

d_gene: -
j_gene: TRBJ2-2
v_gene: TRBV11-3
abundance: -
CDR3aa: CASSLEGGWTGELFF
CDR3nt: TGTGCCAGCAGCTTAGAAGGAGGGTGGACCGGGGAGCTGTTTTTT

d_gene: TRBD1
j_gene: TRBJ2-7
v_gene: TRBV27
abundance: -
CDR3aa: CASSPRDRVLDEQYF
CDR3nt: TGTGCCAGCAGTCCCCGGGACAGGGTTTTAGACGAGCAGTACTTC

d_gene: TRBD2
j_gene: TRBJ2-3
v_gene: TRBV7-9
abundance: once
CDR3aa: CASSLTQGSREVGTDTQYF
CDR3nt: TGTGCCAGCAGCTTAACCCAGGGGTCGCGGGAGGTGGGCACAGATACGCAGTATTTT

d_gene: -
j_gene: TRBJ2-3
v_gene: TRBV27
abundance: -
CDR3aa: CASTSQTDTQYF
CDR3nt: TGTGCCAGCACCTCGCAGACAGATACGCAGTATTTT

d_gene: TRBD1
j_gene: TRBJ2-1
v_gene: TRBV27
abundance: -
CDR3aa: CASSLPGGPSYNEQFF
CDR3nt: TGTGCCAGCAGCCTCCCAGGGGGCCCCTCCTACAATGAGCAGTTCTTC

d_gene: TRBD1
j_gene: TRBJ1-4
v_gene: TRBV6-6
abundance: -
CDR3aa: CASSAGDRGYEKLFF
CDR3nt: TGTGCCAGCAGTGCCGGGGACAGGGGCTACGAAAAACTGTTTTTT

d_gene: -
j_gene: TRBJ1-1
v_gene: TRBV7-9
abundance: -
CDR3aa: CASSPDRSTEAFF
CDR3nt: TGTGCCAGCAGCCCGGACAGATCCACTGAAGCTTTCTTT

d_gene: -
j_gene: TRBJ2-1
v_gene: TRBV18
abundance: few
CDR3aa: CASSPLVNEQFF
CDR3nt: TGTGCCAGCTCACCCCTAGTCAATGAGCAGTTCTTC

d_gene: TRBD1
j_gene: TRBJ1-5
v_gene: TRBV19
abundance: -
CDR3aa: CASLSLRTGYNQPQHF
CDR3nt: TGTGCCAGCCTGTCTCTGCGGACAGGATACAATCAGCCCCAGCATTTT

d_gene: -
j_gene: TRBJ1-2
v_gene: TRBV13
abundance: -
CDR3aa: CASSLGTGSRGYTF
CDR3nt: TGTGCCAGCAGCTTAGGGACAGGCTCTCGTGGCTACACCTTC

d_gene: TRBD2
j_gene: TRBJ2-7
v_gene: TRBV19
abundance: -
CDR3aa: CASTSRGLAGGRPSYEQYF
CDR3nt: TGTGCCAGTACCTCAAGGGGCCTAGCGGGAGGCCGACCCTCCTACGAGCAGTACTTC

d_gene: -
j_gene: TRBJ2-1
v_gene: TRBV27
abundance: -
CDR3aa: CASRFNGPRDNEQFF
CDR3nt: TGTGCCAGCAGATTTAATGGGCCGAGGGACAATGAGCAGTTCTTC

d_gene: TRBD2
j_gene: TRBJ2-6
v_gene: TRBV7-9
abundance: -
CDR3aa: CASSHLSTSGFSGANVLTF
CDR3nt: TGTGCCAGCAGCCACTTGTCGACTAGCGGATTCTCTGGGGCCAACGTCCTGACTTTC

d_gene: TRBD2
j_gene: TRBJ2-7
v_gene: TRBV9
abundance: -
CDR3aa: CASSPSWREDYEQYF
CDR3nt: TGTGCCAGCAGCCCTAGCTGGCGGGAGGATTACGAGCAGTACTTC

d_gene: TRBD1
j_gene: TRBJ2-7
v_gene: TRBV5-1
abundance: -
CDR3aa: CASSGGTGAYEQYF
CDR3nt: TGCGCCAGCAGCGGCGGGACAGGGGCCTACGAGCAGTACTTC